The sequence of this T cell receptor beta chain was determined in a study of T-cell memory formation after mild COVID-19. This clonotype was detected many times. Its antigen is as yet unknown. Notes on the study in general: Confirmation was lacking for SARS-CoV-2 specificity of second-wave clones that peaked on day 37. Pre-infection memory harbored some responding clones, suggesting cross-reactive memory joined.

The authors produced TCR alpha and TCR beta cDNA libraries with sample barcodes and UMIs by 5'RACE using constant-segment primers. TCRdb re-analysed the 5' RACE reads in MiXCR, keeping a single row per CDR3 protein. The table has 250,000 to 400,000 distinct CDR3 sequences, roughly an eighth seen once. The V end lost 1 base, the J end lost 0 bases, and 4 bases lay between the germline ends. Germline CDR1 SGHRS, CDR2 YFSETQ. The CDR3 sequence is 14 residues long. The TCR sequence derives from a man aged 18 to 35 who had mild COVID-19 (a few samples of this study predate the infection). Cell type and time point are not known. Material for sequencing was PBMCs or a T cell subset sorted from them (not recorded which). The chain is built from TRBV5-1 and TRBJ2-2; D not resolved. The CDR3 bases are TGCGCCAGCAGCTTGACAGCGAACACCGGGGAGCTGTTTTTT. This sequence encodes CASSLTANTGELFF.